This T cell receptor (beta chain) was identified in a study of blood T cell repertoires in COVID-19. In the study overall: PBMCs, B-cell-depleted T cells, or T cells were the source of the cDNA or gDNA that made up the material.

The table came from immunoSEQ multiplex PCR; TCRdb's copy has only in-frame clones and leaves some out. The data hold about 410,000 clones, with 89% observed a single time. The TCR sequence derives from a woman in her 40s with COVID-19, enrolled during active disease. Material for sequencing was peripheral blood.

Here the CDR3 reads CARHRTGKAYGYTF. The CDR3 coding sequence is TGTGCCAGACATCGGACAGGGAAGGCCTATGGCTACACCTTC. The chain is built from TRBV19 and TRBJ1-2; 8 bases are a match to TRBD1. Germline trimming cut 9 bases from V and 4 bases from J; bases unmatched to any gene: 10. Germline CDR1 LNHDA, CDR2 SQIVND (reference sequence). The CDR3 runs to 14 residues.